This T cell receptor (beta chain) was sequenced in a study of blood T cell repertoires in COVID-19. In the study overall: COVID-19 samples, acute and convalescent, were from the United States, Italy and Spain. In each case, the material was cDNA or gDNA derived from T cells, B-cell-depleted T cells, or PBMCs.

Authors' data handling: By means of reference gene primer amplification, nucleated cell counts were estimated. Using immunoSEQ multiplex PCR, the repertoire was profiled, and TCRdb retains in-frame clones only, with some absent. V and J calls and clone size are those listed in that table; D and trimming were worked out from the DNA. The sample contains over 200,000 clones, approximately 86% of which appear only once. CDR1 is SNHLY, CDR2 FYNNEI, per germline. This CDR3 contains 14 residues. V was clipped by 6 bases and J by 4 bases; unmatched bases: 6. This rearrangement joins TRBV2 to TRBJ1-2; 9 bases agree with TRBD1. The sequence was collected from a human donor in a cohort sampled during active COVID-19. The sequencing input was peripheral blood. CDR3 residues: CASRRQGEGYGYTF. In DNA, the CDR3 is TGTGCCAGCAGGAGACAGGGGGAGGGCTATGGCTACACCTTC. Combining the CDR3 with reference TRBV2 and TRBJ1-2 gives the whole variable domain EPEVTQTPSHQVTQMGQEVILRCVPISNHLYFYWYRQILGQKVEFLVSFYNNEISEKSEIFDDQFSVERPDGSNFTLKIRSTKLEDSAMYFCASRRQGEGYGYTFGSGTRLTVV.